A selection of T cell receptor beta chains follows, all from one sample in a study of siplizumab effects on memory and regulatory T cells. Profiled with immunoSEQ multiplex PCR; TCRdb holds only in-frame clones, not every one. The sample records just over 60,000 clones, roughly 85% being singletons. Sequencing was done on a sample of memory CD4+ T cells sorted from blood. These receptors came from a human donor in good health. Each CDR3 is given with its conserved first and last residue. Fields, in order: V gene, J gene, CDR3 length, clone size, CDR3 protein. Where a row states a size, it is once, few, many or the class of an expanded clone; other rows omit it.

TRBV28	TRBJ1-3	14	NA	CASSEGGKANTIYF
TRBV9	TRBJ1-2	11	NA	CASSVPGGYTF
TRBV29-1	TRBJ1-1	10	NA	CSVEDLRPFF
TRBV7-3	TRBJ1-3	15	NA	CASSLSGAVGNTIYF
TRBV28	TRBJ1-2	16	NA	CASSSFLVRGPYGYTF
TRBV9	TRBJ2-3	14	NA	CASSAETRTDTQYF
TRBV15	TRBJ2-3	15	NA	CATGTDRVGTDTQYF
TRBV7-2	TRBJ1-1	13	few	CASRVAGNTEAFF
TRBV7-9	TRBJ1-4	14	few	CASSLGEANEKLFF
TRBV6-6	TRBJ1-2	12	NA	CASSTHGDGYTF
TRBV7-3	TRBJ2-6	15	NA	CASSPTEPGANVLTF
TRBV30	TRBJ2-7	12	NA	CAWSRMGRGQYF
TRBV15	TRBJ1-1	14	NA	CATSRDRLNTEAFF
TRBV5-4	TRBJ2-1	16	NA	CASSSVGTGGENEQFF
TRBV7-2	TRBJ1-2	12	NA	CASSFTGGGYTF
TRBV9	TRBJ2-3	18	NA	CASSTPPQLAAGTDTQYF
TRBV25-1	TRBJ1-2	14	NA	CASSESGMGYGYTF
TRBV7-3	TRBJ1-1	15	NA	CASSLMGVRETEAFF
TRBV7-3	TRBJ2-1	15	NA	CASSPWGTSGNEQFF
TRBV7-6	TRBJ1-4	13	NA	CASSLWDTEKLFF
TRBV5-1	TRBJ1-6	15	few	CASSLDPGMNSPLHF
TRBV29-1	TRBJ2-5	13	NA	CSAHQSSQETQYF
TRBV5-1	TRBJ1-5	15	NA	CASSLGTGGLQPQHF
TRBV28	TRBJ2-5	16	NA	CASSMPGLGGGETQYF
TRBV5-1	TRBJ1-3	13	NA	CASSFGSGNTIYF
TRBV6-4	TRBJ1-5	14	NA	CASSLGGRNQPQHF
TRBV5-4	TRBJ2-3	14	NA	CASSPGLGKDTQYF
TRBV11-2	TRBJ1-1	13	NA	CASSLGDQIEAFF
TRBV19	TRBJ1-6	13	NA	CASSMTANSPLHF
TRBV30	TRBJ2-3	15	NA	CACKSDRGSTDTQYF
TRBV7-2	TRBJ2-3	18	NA	CASSRGRTSGTSTDTQYF
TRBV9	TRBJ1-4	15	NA	CASSVATGGGEKLFF